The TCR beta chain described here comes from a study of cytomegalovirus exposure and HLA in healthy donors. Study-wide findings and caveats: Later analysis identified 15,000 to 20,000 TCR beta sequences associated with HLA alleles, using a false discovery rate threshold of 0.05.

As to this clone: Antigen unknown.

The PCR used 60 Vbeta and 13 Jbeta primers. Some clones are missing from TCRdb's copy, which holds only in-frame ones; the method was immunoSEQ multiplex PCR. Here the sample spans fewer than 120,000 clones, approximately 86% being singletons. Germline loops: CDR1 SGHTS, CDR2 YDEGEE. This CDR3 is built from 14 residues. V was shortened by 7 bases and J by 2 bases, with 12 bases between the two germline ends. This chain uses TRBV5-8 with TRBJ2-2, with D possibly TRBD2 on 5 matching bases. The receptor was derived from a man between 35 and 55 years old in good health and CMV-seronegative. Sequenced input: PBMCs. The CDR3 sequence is CASPGLLNTGELFF. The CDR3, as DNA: TGTGCCAGCCCCGGACTGCTAAACACCGGGGAGCTGTTTTTT.